This TCR beta chain was recorded in a study of cytomegalovirus exposure and HLA in healthy donors. Across the whole study: Roughly 92 million unique TCRs, all from HLA-typed donors, were included in an early release of the data. For the approximately 430 genotyped donors, around 76% fell within the Caucasian-associated ancestry cluster.

CDR3 length equals 12 residues. CDR1 and CDR2 (germline): SQVTM, ANQGSEA. V dropped 2 bases and J dropped 6 bases, with 11 bases sitting between them. With 60 Vbeta and 13 Jbeta primers, the PCR was carried out. Assay: immunoSEQ multiplex PCR; the TCRdb copy retains only in-frame clones and omits some. This sample carries 50,000 or so clones, 72% of them seen once, and the ten largest clones take around 9.1%. The rearrangement uses TRBV29-1 and TRBJ2-7, with a tentative D call TRBD1 (5 bases). This receptor was taken from a woman in her fifties or sixties in good health and CMV-seronegative. The sequencing input was PBMCs. The CDR3 coding sequence is TGCAGCGTTGAAAGGGGTGGCGGCGAGCAGTACTTC. Its protein is CSVERGGGEQYF.